These 8 T cell receptor beta chains share one sample of origin, sequenced in a study of OX40 agonist ivuxolimab in advanced cancers. TCRdb keeps only in-frame clones here, not all; method: immunoSEQ multiplex PCR. The sample lists fewer than 100,000 clones; about 86% were seen once. Sequencing was performed on CD4+ or CD8+ T cells sorted from blood, taken in a trial of the OX40 agonist ivuxolimab. The receptors were gathered from an adult with an advanced solid tumor such as melanoma, head and neck, liver or kidney cancer.

V gene TRBV25-1 combines with J gene TRBJ2-7; 9 bases match TRBD1. This CDR3 region has 14 residues. The germline V gene has CDR1 MGHDK and CDR2 SYGVNS. The junction had 2 bases not matched to a gene; V was cut back by 5 bases and J by 0 bases. The CDR3 DNA is TGTGCCAGCAGTAGGGGACAGGGCTCCTACGAGCAGTACTTC. Protein sequence: CASSRGQGSYEQYF.

V gene TRBV11-2 combines with J gene TRBJ2-7; a weak D match, TRBD1 (5 bases). The germline V and J ends were trimmed by 0 bases and 5 bases, with 14 bases remaining between them. Germline V gene data show CDR1 as SGHAT and CDR2 as FQNNGV. This CDR3 has 15 amino acids. CDR3 in amino acids: CASSLDGQGWNEQYF. For the CDR3, the DNA is TGTGCCAGCAGCTTAGACGGGCAGGGTTGGAACGAGCAGTACTTC.

This chain connects TRBV9 to TRBJ2-1, with D hard to call. The CDR3 has 13 amino acids. Trimming shortened V by 0 bases and J by 5 bases, and 6 bases separated the two germline ends. CDR1 is SGDLS, CDR2 YYNGEE, per germline. The CDR3 sequence is CASSVAHNNEQFF. The CDR3 DNA reads as TGTGCCAGCAGCGTAGCCCATAACAATGAGCAGTTCTTC.

V gene TRBV28 combines with J gene TRBJ1-5; weak D call: TRBD1 (5 bases). V dropped 3 bases and J dropped 7 bases, with 13 bases sitting between them. CDR1 MDHEN and CDR2 SYDVKM come from the germline V gene. The length of the CDR3 is 14 residues. Written as DNA, the CDR3 is TGTGCCAGCAGTTTGGGCAGGGTAGAGCAGCCCCAGCATTTT. Protein sequence: CASSLGRVEQPQHF. Complete variable domain (other parts from reference TRBV28 and TRBJ1-5): DVKVTQSSRYLVKRTGEKVFLECVQDMDHENMFWYRQDPGLGLRLIYFSYDVKMKEKGDIPEGYSVSREKKERFSLILESASTNQTSMYLCASSLGRVEQPQHFGDGTRLSIL.

The gene calls are TRBV25-1 and TRBJ2-5; possible D gene TRBD1, 6 bases. Germline values: CDR1 MGHDK, CDR2 SYGVNS. The CDR3 has 16 residues. Trimming removed 8 bases at V and 4 bases at J, with 23 bases between. CDR3 amino acids: CASDDSRGGGSETQYF. In DNA form, the CDR3 reads TGTGCCAGCGACGACTCGCGAGGGGGTGGTTCAGAGACCCAGTACTTC.

V is TRBV30 and J is TRBJ2-2; TRBD1 is a possible D gene (6 bases). Germline V lookup: CDR1 GTSNPN, CDR2 SVGIG (reference sequence). There are 13 residues in the CDR3. V was pared by 4 bases and J by 4 bases, with 10 bases between. The CDR3 DNA sequence: TGTGCCTGGATGAAACAGGGCACCGGGGAGCTGTTTTTT. Its protein is CAWMKQGTGELFF.

The CDR3 DNA sequence: TGTGCCAGCTCACGAGGGAATTCGAACACCGGGGAGCTGTTTTTT. It encodes CASSRGNSNTGELFF. J is TRBJ2-2 and V is TRBV18, with D maybe TRBD2 (5 bases). This CDR3 is built from 15 residues. Germline CDR1 is KGHSH and CDR2 is LQKENI. V was trimmed by 4 bases and J by 0 bases, leaving 9 bases between them.

The chain joins TRBV5-1 to TRBJ1-1; 8 bases are a match to TRBD1. Germline CDR1 is SGHRS and CDR2 is YFSETQ. CDR3 length: 14 residues. The ends lost 3 bases at V and 2 bases at J; junction bases unmatched: 3. CDR3 amino acids: CASSYTGGNTEAFF. The CDR3 DNA is TGCGCCAGCAGCTATACAGGGGGTAACACTGAAGCTTTCTTT.